The clone carrying this T cell receptor beta chain was observed a single time. CDR1 is GTSNPN and CDR2 is SVGIG in the germline V gene (reference sequence). The CDR3 has 13 residues. The V and J ends lost 4 bases and 5 bases respectively, with 14 bases between them. This sample is drawn from a study of blood T cell repertoires in COVID-19. Study-level background: The United States, Italy and Spain supplied acute and convalescent COVID-19 samples.

In the original analysis: The assay estimated nucleated cells by amplifying reference gene primers. The repertoire was sequenced with immunoSEQ multiplex PCR; TCRdb's copy has only in-frame clones and lacks some. V and J calls and clone size are those listed in that table; D and trimming were worked out from the DNA. The top ten clones hold 1.2% of a sample with over 60,000 clones, 86% of them seen once. The sequencing sample was made of peripheral blood. This chain links TRBV30 with TRBJ2-5; a weak D match, TRBD2 (6 bases). This clonotype was sampled from a man aged 35-49 years with acute or convalescent COVID-19. The CDR3: CAWIQSGGETQYF. The CDR3 region has the DNA TGTGCCTGGATTCAGAGCGGAGGGGAGACCCAGTACTTC. Complete variable domain (other parts from reference TRBV30 and TRBJ2-5): SQTIHQWPATLVQPVGSPLSLECTVEGTSNPNLYWYRQAAGRGLQLLFYSVGIGQISSEVPQNLSASRPQDRQFILSSKKLLLSDSGFYLCAWIQSGGETQYFGPGTRLLVL.